The 19 T cell receptor beta chains in this list originate from one sample, sequenced in a study of T cell responses to AZD1222 COVID-19 vaccine. The data were produced by immunoSEQ multiplex PCR, yet TCRdb's version contains in-frame clones alone and is incomplete. The sample yields approximately 150,000 clones, around 90% seen once. The sequences come from peripheral blood, collected 28 days after the second dose of the MenACWY control vaccine. These receptors were collected from an adult who received the MenACWY meningococcal vaccine as a control.

The chain couples TRBV7-9 to TRBJ2-5; perhaps TRBD1 as D (6 bases). The germline V gene has CDR1 SEHNR and CDR2 FQNEAQ (reference sequence). Trimming pared 4 bases from V and 5 bases from J, leaving 17 bases between. The CDR3 length is 15 residues. The CDR3 DNA reads TGTGCCAGCAGCTCGCGCCCCACAGGGTGGGAGACCCAGTACTTC. It is translated as CASSSRPTGWETQYF.

V and J are TRBV29-1 and TRBJ2-7; perhaps TRBD2 as D (5 bases). This CDR3 spans 15 amino acids. The V end lost 7 bases, the J end lost 5 bases, and 24 bases lay between the germline ends. The germline V gene has CDR1 SQVTM and CDR2 ANQGSEA. The CDR3 bases are TGCAGCGCTCAACCGGGAATCCCCAAGAGCAACGAGCAGTACTTC. This gives the protein CSAQPGIPKSNEQYF.

This rearrangement joins TRBV12-3 or TRBV12-4 to TRBJ1-1; D is ambiguous. The V end lost 6 bases, the J end lost 5 bases, and 13 bases lay between the germline ends. This CDR3 has 13 amino acids. The CDR3, as DNA: TGTGCCAGCAGCCGGAAGACGGGTACTGAAGCTTTCTTT. Residues: CASSRKTGTEAFF.

The chain employs TRBV3-1 (or the pseudogene TRBV3-2) and TRBJ1-2; TRBD1 aligns across 7 bases. V was clipped by 6 bases and J by 0 bases; unmatched bases: 1. CDR1 is LGHDT, CDR2 YNNKEL, per germline (reference sequence). This CDR3 has 13 amino acids. In DNA form, the CDR3 reads TGTGCCAGCAGGGGGACAGCTAACTATGGCTACACCTTC. Translated, it gives CASRGTANYGYTF.

The gene calls are TRBV5-1 and TRBJ2-7; 8 positions match TRBD2. Germline lookup yields CDR1 SGHRS and CDR2 YFSETQ. The CDR3 is 15 residues long. J was trimmed by 7 bases and V by 5 bases; bases with no gene match: 14. The chain's CDR3 is CASSERGSLAVEQYF. Here the CDR3 DNA reads TGCGCCAGCAGTGAGCGGGGATCACTAGCGGTAGAGCAGTACTTC.

This clone was seen just once. The V gene is TRBV5-4, the J gene TRBJ1-1; D unresolved. CDR1 and CDR2 (germline): SGHNT, YYREEE (reference sequence). This CDR3 comprises 17 residues. Trimming shortened V by 0 bases and J by 3 bases, and 18 bases separated the two germline ends. Written as DNA, the CDR3 is TGTGCCAGCAGCTTGGGTCTCAGCCAAAAGAGGGACACTGAAGCTTTCTTT. Translating gives CASSLGLSQKRDTEAFF.

This sequence joins TRBV29-1 and TRBJ1-1, with 8 positions matching TRBD1. Unmatched junction bases numbered 4, after V lost 3 bases and J lost 10 bases. The CDR3 has 11 amino acids. Germline lookup yields CDR1 SQVTM and CDR2 ANQGSEA. CDR3 loop: CSVDQGARAFF. For the CDR3, the DNA is TGCAGCGTTGACCAGGGGGCTCGAGCTTTCTTT.

The V call is TRBV12-3 or TRBV12-4, the J call TRBJ2-5; D unclear. The CDR3 sequence is 13 residues long. Trimming took 3 bases from V and 5 from J, leaving 10 bases between them. The CDR3 DNA reads TGTGCCAGCAGTTTCGGGCTATTCGAGACCCAGTACTTC. Protein: CASSFGLFETQYF.

The chain is built from TRBV14 and TRBJ1-1; no clear D. In germline, CDR1 is SGHDN, CDR2 FVKESK. V gave up 5 bases and J gave up 8 bases, with 9 bases separating them. The CDR3 has 11 amino acids. The DNA of the CDR3 is TGTGCCAGCAGCGCTTCATCGGAAGCTTTCTTT. It is translated as CASSASSEAFF.

The chain employs TRBV24-1 and TRBJ1-5; a possible D gene is TRBD1 (6 bases). CDR3 length equals 14 residues. The V end was cut by 7 bases, the J end by 2 bases, with 11 bases between. Germline CDR1 reads KGHDR; CDR2 reads SFDVKD. CDR3 sequence (DNA): TGTGCCACCAGCCCCAGGGGTGGCAATCAGCCCCAGCATTTT. Residues: CATSPRGGNQPQHF.

V is TRBV6-2 or TRBV6-3 and J is TRBJ1-1; TRBD1 might be the D (5 bases). This CDR3 region has 14 residues. The germline V gene has CDR1 MNHEY and CDR2 SVGEGT. V shed 5 bases and J shed 0 bases, with 10 bases lying between them. DNA of the CDR3: TGTGCCAGCAGTAGAAAGGACATGAACACTGAAGCTTTCTTT. This sequence encodes CASSRKDMNTEAFF.

This clone has just a few counts. V usage is TRBV19 and J usage is TRBJ2-1; D may be TRBD1 (6 bases). CDR1 LNHDA and CDR2 SQIVND come from the germline V gene (reference sequence). This CDR3 has 16 residues. The ends were cut back, 5 bases at V and 6 bases at J, with 20 bases in the middle. DNA of the CDR3: TGTGCCAGTAGTCAAGGCGGGTGGGGGCCTACCAATGAGCAGTTCTTC. This codes for CASSQGGWGPTNEQFF.

The chain combines TRBV5-1 with TRBJ2-2, with unresolved D. Germline V lookup: CDR1 SGHRS, CDR2 YFSETQ. Trimming removed 0 bases at V and 2 bases at J, with 11 bases between. The CDR3 has 16 residues. The CDR3, as DNA: TGCGCCAGCAGCTTGGCCCTTGGGGTAAACACCGGGGAGCTGTTTTTT. It yields the protein CASSLALGVNTGELFF.

The chain combines TRBV28 with TRBJ2-7; D unresolved. The V end lost 7 bases, the J end lost 3 bases, and 4 bases lay between the germline ends. The CDR3 loop spans 10 amino acids. Germline CDR1 reads MDHEN; CDR2 reads SYDVKM. The CDR3 protein is CASKRYEQYF. CDR3 DNA sequence: TGTGCCAGCAAACGCTACGAGCAGTACTTC. The full variable domain, with the rest looked up from reference TRBV28 and TRBJ2-7, is DVKVTQSSRYLVKRTGEKVFLECVQDMDHENMFWYRQDPGLGLRLIYFSYDVKMKEKGDIPEGYSVSREKKERFSLILESASTNQTSMYLCASKRYEQYFGPGTRLTVT.

V and J are TRBV10-2 and TRBJ2-7; D may be TRBD2 (6 bases). The CDR3 has 13 amino acids. Germline V gene lookup returns CDR1 WSHSY and CDR2 SAAADI. V was cut by 3 bases and J by 2 bases, with 8 bases left in between. The chain's CDR3 is CASSDLAPYEQYF. Written as DNA, the CDR3 is TGCGCCAGCAGTGATCTAGCGCCCTACGAGCAGTACTTC.

This clone was recorded only once. V and J are TRBV5-1 and TRBJ2-3; D gene ambiguous. CDR3 length: 13 residues. CDR1 and CDR2 from the germline V gene are SGHRS and YFSETQ. Trimming pared 4 bases from V and 6 bases from J, leaving 12 bases between. As DNA, the CDR3 is TGCGCCAGCAGCCGACCCCCGGTGGATACGCAGTATTTT. Protein sequence: CASSRPPVDTQYF.

The rearrangement joins TRBV20-1 to TRBJ2-1, with unresolved D. Germline CDR1 DFQATT, CDR2 SNEGSKA (reference sequence). V was clipped by 5 bases and J by 5 bases, with 7 bases between them. The CDR3 is made up of 11 amino acids. In DNA, the CDR3 is TGCAGTGCTCTTACCAACAATGAGCAGTTCTTC. The encoded protein is CSALTNNEQFF.

J is TRBJ1-5 and V is TRBV28; TRBD1 matches at 7 bases. J gave up 6 bases and V 3 bases, and 11 bases lay outside the gene matches. Germline CDR1 is MDHEN and CDR2 is SYDVKM. The CDR3 is 16 amino acids. CDR3 in DNA: TGTGCCAGCAGTTTTGGTGCCCGACAGGGTGTTCAGCCCCAGCATTTT. Amino acids: CASSFGARQGVQPQHF.

A few counts support this clone. The J gene is TRBJ2-7, the V gene TRBV3-1 (or the pseudogene TRBV3-2); D is perhaps TRBD2 (6 bases). CDR1 and CDR2 from the germline V gene are LGHDT and YNNKEL (reference sequence). The CDR3 extends over 14 amino acids. Between the trimmed V and J ends, which lost 4 bases and 2 bases, there was a span of 12 bases. The CDR3 DNA reads TGTGCCAGCAGCCTCGGGACTGGGGCCTACGAGCAGTACTTC. Translated: CASSLGTGAYEQYF.